The 20 T cell receptor beta chains presented below share a single source sample, sequenced in a study of blood T cell repertoires in COVID-19. Measured with immunoSEQ multiplex PCR; TCRdb has only the in-frame clones, and not every one. The repertoire consists of roughly 340,000 clones, with around 91% occurring once and the leading ten covering less than 1.2%. Input material: PBMCs or T cells enriched from blood (not recorded which). The origin of the receptors is a man younger than 35 who had recovered from COVID-19.

This clone was detected a few times. The V and J genes are TRBV7-6 and TRBJ1-2, with 7 bases that match TRBD1. In germline, CDR1 is SGHVS, CDR2 FNYEAQ. This CDR3 is 17 amino acids long. Losses at the gene ends were 5 bases for V and 4 bases for J; bases not matched to a gene: 16. CDR3 in amino acids: CASSLGLLRDSSYGYTF. CDR3 coding DNA: TGTGCCAGCAGCCTAGGTCTCCTTAGGGACAGCTCCTATGGCTACACCTTC.

In its sample, this clone was seen a few times. This rearrangement joins TRBV29-1 to TRBJ2-1; possible D gene TRBD2, 6 bases. There are 17 residues in the CDR3. Trimming cost V 3 bases and J 0 bases, with 18 bases left between them. Germline V gene sequence: CDR1 SQVTM, CDR2 ANQGSEA. This CDR3 reads CSVEGRDYLSSYNEQFF. The CDR3, as DNA: TGCAGCGTTGAGGGGCGGGATTATCTTAGCTCCTACAATGAGCAGTTCTTC.

This clone turned up a few times. V is TRBV11-1 and J is TRBJ1-1; TRBD1 might be the D (5 bases). The length of the CDR3 is 14 residues. Germline assignment: CDR1 SGHAT and CDR2 FQDESV (reference sequence). The germline V and J ends were trimmed by 5 bases and 0 bases, with 10 bases remaining between them. The CDR3: CASSAGPMNTEAFF. The CDR3 nucleotides are TGTGCCAGCAGCGCAGGGCCGATGAACACTGAAGCTTTCTTT.

Remarks on this clone: Other DNA variants within this sample encode the same CDR3. The rearrangement uses TRBV5-1 and TRBJ1-5; 10 bases agree with TRBD1. J was trimmed by 7 bases and V by 4 bases; bases with no gene match: 5. The length of the CDR3 is 14 residues. Germline V gives CDR1 SGHRS, CDR2 YFSETQ. CDR3 DNA sequence: TGCGCCAGCAGCCCAGGGACAGGGGACCAGCCCCAGCATTTT. Protein: CASSPGTGDQPQHF.

The chain uses TRBV6-1 and TRBJ2-5, with D perhaps matching TRBD2 (6 bases). V shed 1 base and J shed 5 bases, with 17 bases lying between them. CDR1 is MNHNS, CDR2 SASEGT, per germline. The CDR3 runs to 16 residues. The CDR3 nucleotides read TGTGCCAGCAGTGAAGGGCGGACTACCACGTTGGAGACCCAGTACTTC. Protein sequence: CASSEGRTTTLETQYF.

The J gene is TRBJ2-5, the V gene TRBV7-9; TRBD1 agrees at 8 bases. CDR1 SEHNR and CDR2 FQNEAQ come from the germline V gene (reference sequence). This CDR3 contains 16 residues. The ends lost 4 bases at V and 2 bases at J; junction bases unmatched: 9. The CDR3 nucleotides read TGTGCCAGCAGCTCCGGACAGGGAGAGGATCAAGAGACCCAGTACTTC. Encoded protein: CASSSGQGEDQETQYF.

The V gene is TRBV30, the J gene TRBJ2-7, with D possibly being TRBD1 (5 bases). Per the germline V gene, CDR1 is GTSNPN and CDR2 is SVGIG (reference sequence). The CDR3 spans 14 residues. The V end was cut by 0 bases, the J end by 9 bases, with 18 bases between. The CDR3 coding sequence is TGTGCCTGGAGTGTCGTCGGCCAAGGGGTGGGGCAGTACTTC. It is translated as CAWSVVGQGVGQYF.

The chain recombines TRBV3-1 (or the pseudogene TRBV3-2) with TRBJ2-2, with 9 nucleotides matching TRBD2. Germline V gives CDR1 LGHDT, CDR2 YNNKEL (reference sequence). The V segment lost 6 bases and the J segment 1 base; nucleotides outside the gene matches: 21. This CDR3 region has 21 residues. The CDR3: CASRRGGSGGRIRKNTGELFF. The CDR3 DNA sequence: TGTGCCAGCAGACGCGGCGGTAGCGGGGGCCGAATACGAAAGAACACCGGGGAGCTGTTTTTT.

The V and J genes are TRBV25-1 and TRBJ2-7, with a weak D call TRBD1 (6 bases). Germline loops: CDR1 MGHDK, CDR2 SYGVNS. This CDR3 is built from 13 residues. V lost 3 bases, J lost 6 bases, and 12 bases lay in between. CDR3 amino acids: CASSDQGFSEQYF. CDR3 sequence (DNA): TGTGCCAGCAGTGACCAGGGGTTCTCCGAGCAGTACTTC.

This chain links TRBV5-1 with TRBJ2-1, with D uncertain. The germline V and J ends were trimmed by 0 bases and 5 bases, with 3 bases remaining between them. Germline V gene lookup returns CDR1 SGHRS and CDR2 YFSETQ. This CDR3 is 12 amino acids long. The CDR3 here is CASSLVDNEQFF. In DNA, the CDR3 is TGCGCCAGCAGCTTGGTAGACAATGAGCAGTTCTTC.

V usage is TRBV4-3 and J usage is TRBJ2-1, with TRBD2 matching over 10 bases. CDR1 and CDR2 (germline): LGHNA, YSLEER. The length of the CDR3 is 19 residues. V shed 0 bases, J shed 6 bases, and the junction held 14 bases outside the gene matches. The CDR3 sequence is CASSQDFISGRAWANEQFF. The CDR3 DNA follows: TGCGCCAGCAGCCAAGATTTTATCAGCGGGAGGGCCTGGGCCAATGAGCAGTTCTTC.

The chain couples TRBV7-8 to TRBJ2-1; D remains ambiguous. The CDR3 spans 13 residues. V was shortened by 4 bases and J by 10 bases, with 14 bases between the two germline ends. Per the germline V gene, CDR1 is SGHVS and CDR2 is FQNEAQ. The CDR3 is CASSSDPAGEQFF. The CDR3 region has the DNA TGTGCCAGCAGCTCAGACCCGGCAGGAGAGCAGTTCTTC.

The chain has TRBV6-6 and TRBJ2-7; 9 nucleotides line up with TRBD2. The CDR3 has 20 residues. The germline gives CDR1 MNHNY, CDR2 SVGAGI (reference sequence). The trim removed 5 bases at V and 0 bases at J, leaving 20 bases unmatched. The CDR3 DNA reads TGTGCCAGCAGTCCCCTTCGTGGGCTAGCGGGATATCTGAGCTCCTACGAGCAGTACTTC. Protein sequence: CASSPLRGLAGYLSSYEQYF.

This chain links TRBV5-6 with TRBJ1-2, with 8 bases fitting TRBD1. Germline V CDR1 and CDR2: SGHDT, YYEEEE. This CDR3 is built from 14 residues. J gave up 4 bases and V 6 bases, and 8 bases lay outside the gene matches. The CDR3 loop is CASTLRTGRYGYTF. CDR3 nucleotide sequence: TGTGCCAGCACCCTACGGACAGGGCGCTATGGCTACACCTTC. Full variable domain (rest looked up from reference TRBV5-6 and TRBJ1-2): DAGVTQSPTHLIKTRGQQVTLRCSPKSGHDTVSWYQQALGQGPQFIFQYYEEEERQRGNFPDRFSGHQFPNYSSELNVNALLLGDSALYLCASTLRTGRYGYTFGSGTRLTVV.

The V gene is TRBV2, the J gene TRBJ1-4; weak D call: TRBD1 (5 bases). CDR3 length: 16 amino acids. V shed 6 bases and J shed 0 bases, with 14 bases lying between them. Germline V gene sequence: CDR1 SNHLY, CDR2 FYNNEI. DNA of the CDR3: TGTGCCAGCAGCTCGCAGGGTGATGCAACTAATGAAAAACTGTTTTTT. This gives the protein CASSSQGDATNEKLFF.

This clone has a handful of counts. The V call is TRBV9, the J call TRBJ2-7; tentative D call: TRBD2 (6 bases). V was cut by 0 bases and J by 3 bases, with 16 bases left in between. The CDR3 is 16 residues long. Looked up from germline, CDR1 is SGDLS and CDR2 is YYNGEE. The CDR3 DNA reads as TGTGCCAGCAGCGTAGCGGCTAGCGCGGCCTACTACGAGCAGTACTTC. This encodes CASSVAASAAYYEQYF.

This clone was detected once. The chain combines TRBV5-1 with TRBJ1-1; 8 bases match TRBD1. The germline gives CDR1 SGHRS, CDR2 YFSETQ. This CDR3 has 15 amino acids. The ends lost 2 bases at V and 3 bases at J; junction bases unmatched: 6. The CDR3 here is CASSLAGGAYTEAFF. CDR3 nucleotides: TGCGCCAGCAGCTTAGCAGGGGGCGCTTACACTGAAGCTTTCTTT.

This sequence joins TRBV4-2 and TRBJ1-3; 7 bases match TRBD1. Germline assignment: CDR1 LGHNA and CDR2 YNFKEQ. J lost 4 bases, V lost 4 bases, and 10 bases had no gene match. The CDR3 covers 16 residues. The CDR3 DNA reads TGTGCCAGCAGCCCCAAAAGGGACAGCCTCGGAAACACCATATATTTT. Its translation is CASSPKRDSLGNTIYF.

V usage is TRBV7-9 and J usage is TRBJ1-5, with unresolved D. The ends were cut back, 5 bases at V and 7 bases at J, with 9 bases in the middle. Germline V gene sequence: CDR1 SEHNR, CDR2 FQNEAQ (reference sequence). The CDR3 loop spans 12 amino acids. CDR3 region: CASSPDSQPQHF. The CDR3 bases are TGTGCCAGCAGCCCAGATTCCCAGCCCCAGCATTTT.

V usage is TRBV3-1 (or the pseudogene TRBV3-2) and J usage is TRBJ1-3; no clear D gene. Trimming removed 4 bases at V and 1 base at J, with 11 bases between. The CDR3 consists of 15 residues. The germline V gene encodes CDR1 LGHDT and CDR2 YNNKEL (reference sequence). CDR3 in amino acids: CASSPTGGSGNTIYF. CDR3 DNA sequence: TGTGCCAGCAGCCCCACCGGAGGGTCTGGAAACACCATATATTTT.